The 23 T cell receptor beta chains reported below all come from one sample, sequenced in a study of tumor-infiltrating lymphocytes in primary liver carcinoma. Total RNA and DNA came together from 20-30 mg of bulk tissue without cell sorting. Starting material of about 0.45 ug total RNA yielded TCR beta cDNA via a constant-region primer. Investigators got TCR beta libraries out of three nested multiplex PCR rounds, done with slightly modified ARM-PCR. Two initial PCR rounds of around 10 cycles each paired TRBV1-TRBV30 forward primers with a C-beta reverse primer. TCRdb processed the multiplex PCR reads anew with MiXCR; each CDR3 protein has one entry. The table has some 110,000 distinct CDR3 sequences, 55% to 75% seen once; the top ten hold roughly 7.9%. The sample comprised liver tumor tissue from sampling region 3. This sample's subset: tumor region T3, left-lateral pole. The receptors shown here come from a woman in her fifties or sixties with primary liver carcinoma and hepatitis B virus infection.

As for this clonotype: An end of the junction differs from the germline gene, which may be a read error. The rearrangement uses TRBV6-5 and TRBJ2-1; D gene ambiguous. The germline CDR1 and CDR2 sequences are MNHEY and SVGAGI. This CDR3 region has 14 residues. The CDR3 region is CASSYRRGYNVQFF. The DNA of the CDR3 is TGTGCCAGCAGTTACAGGCGCGGCTACAATGTGCAGTTCTTC.

Details on this clonotype: The germline gene is not matched at one end of the junction; a read error may be the cause. The V gene is TRBV6-6, the J gene TRBJ2-7; the D gene is possibly TRBD1 (5 bases). Germline V lookup: CDR1 MNHNY, CDR2 SVGAGI (reference sequence). The length of the CDR3 is 12 residues. CDR3 DNA sequence: TGTGCCAGCAGCCAGGGAAACTACGGGCAGTACTTC. Translation: CASSQGNYGQYF.

A note on this clonotype: A clone one base away is much larger, so this may be a read error. Here the CDR3 omits its conserved ending phenylalanine or tryptophan, so a read error is the likely source. This chain uses TRBV5-6 with TRBJ2-1, with D perhaps matching TRBD2 (5 bases). The CDR3 has 13 amino acids. The V gene's germline CDR1 is SGHDT and CDR2 YYEEEE. V lost 2 bases, J lost 12 bases, and 15 bases lay in between. The CDR3 region is CASSLGGKYGQFL. The CDR3, as DNA: TGTGCCAGCAGCTTAGGAGGAAAATACGGGCAGTTCCTC.

A remark on this clonotype: The conserved phenylalanine or tryptophan normally closing the CDR3 is absent here, so this likely arose from a read error. The rearrangement links TRBV6-5 to TRBJ1-6; D uncertain. This CDR3 is built from 17 residues. The germline V gene encodes CDR1 MNHEY and CDR2 SVGAGI. Trimming stripped 7 bases from V and 13 bases from J, with 29 bases between. The CDR3 region has the DNA TGTGCCAGCAATGGAGAACCAACCGGGCCTCGGAAAGGTCCCCTCCACATT. The encoded protein is CASNGEPTGPRKGPLHI.

A word on this clonotype: This may stem from a read error, because a much larger clone lies one nucleotide away. The genes are TRBV6-5 and TRBJ2-2; D gene uncertain. The CDR3 extends over 15 amino acids. CDR1 and CDR2 from the germline V gene are MNHEY and SVGAGI. CDR3 amino acids: CTSSYSSRVGGELFF. In DNA, the CDR3 is TGTACCAGCAGTTACTCGTCACGGGTTGGGGGGGAGCTGTTTTTT.

This clonotype was detected only once. The junction and the germline gene differ at one end; a read error may be behind it. The chain combines TRBV29-1 with TRBJ1-1; D might be TRBD1 (6 bases). Per germline, CDR1 SQVTM and CDR2 ANQGSEA. The CDR3 length is 15 residues. CDR3 in amino acids: CSVFSFRGKNIEAFF. In DNA form, the CDR3 reads TGCAGCGTTTTCTCTTTCAGGGGTAAGAACATTGAAGCTTTCTTT. Using reference TRBV29-1 and TRBJ1-1 for the parts outside the CDR3, the full variable domain is SAVISQKPSRDICQRGTSLTIQCQVDSQVTMMFWYRQQPGQSLTLIATANQGSEATYESGFVIDKFPISRPNLTFSTLTVSNMSPEDSSIYLCSVFSFRGKNIEAFFGQGTRLTVV.

On this clonotype: The germline gene is not matched at one end of the junction; a read error may be the cause. The chain recombines TRBV11-2 with TRBJ2-3; a weak D match, TRBD2 (5 bases). CDR3 length: 15 amino acids. Per germline, CDR1 SGHAT and CDR2 FQNNGV. The DNA of the CDR3 is TGTCCCAGCGGTCCACTGGGGTCAGACACAGATACGCAGTATTTT. It codes for CPSGPLGSDTDTQYF.

Comment on this clonotype: A much larger clone is a single base away; this may be a read error. This chain links TRBV6-1 with TRBJ2-3; 11 bases line up with TRBD2. The CDR3 is made up of 16 amino acids. Per germline, CDR1 MNHNS and CDR2 SASEGT. The CDR3 spells CASSKLAGVGRDAQYF. The CDR3 DNA follows: TGTGCCAGCAGCAAACTAGCGGGAGTTGGTAGAGATGCGCAGTATTTT.

A note on this clonotype: Its ends do not fully match the called genes, so a read error is possible. The chain employs TRBV11-2 and TRBJ1-5; D gene uncertain. The germline gives CDR1 SGHAT, CDR2 FQNNGV. The CDR3 is 13 residues long. The CDR3 loop is CASSLTNNQPLQF. Written as DNA, the CDR3 is TGTGCCAGCAGCTTAACGAACAATCAGCCCCTGCAGTTT.

This clonotype has a count of ten or more. The chain recombines TRBV29-1 with TRBJ2-7; D not certain. This CDR3 is 13 amino acids long. V shed 2 bases and J shed 0 bases, with 8 bases lying between them. The germline gives CDR1 SQVTM, CDR2 ANQGSEA. The CDR3 DNA reads TGCAGCGTTGAAACTGGTAGCTCCTACGAGCAGTACTTC. This gives the protein CSVETGSSYEQYF.

A word on this clonotype: Relative to the germline gene, one junction end is altered; a read error may explain this. The chain recombines TRBV28 with TRBJ1-2; unclear D gene. From germline, CDR1 is MDHEN and CDR2 SYDVKM. This CDR3 is 16 amino acids long. CDR3 in amino acids: CGSTPPPGLGNYGYTF. In DNA, the CDR3 is TGTGGCAGCACCCCTCCCCCCGGACTGGGAAACTATGGCTACACCTTC.

A few counts support this clonotype. This chain links TRBV5-1 with TRBJ2-7, with 12 bases aligning to TRBD2. The CDR3 contains 18 residues. V lost 4 bases to trimming and J lost 2 bases; unmatched junction nucleotides: 13. The germline CDR1 and CDR2 sequences are SGHRS and YFSETQ. The CDR3 region is CASSLRTSGNSPPYEQYF. CDR3 bases: TGCGCCAGCAGCCTACGGACTAGCGGGAACTCCCCCCCCTACGAGCAGTACTTC. Variable domain in full (rest from reference TRBV5-1 and TRBJ2-7): KAGVTQTPRYLIKTRGQQVTLSCSPISGHRSVSWYQQTPGQGLQFLFEYFSETQRNKGNFPGRFSGRQFSNSRSEMNVSTLELGDSALYLCASSLRTSGNSPPYEQYFGPGTRLTVT.

A note on this clonotype: A much larger clone lies one base from this, so it may be a read error. This CDR3 reads CASRRRDAPRTDTQCF. CDR3 DNA: TGTGCCAGCAGACGCCGGGACGCACCCCGCACAGATACGCAGTGTTTT. V and J are TRBV6-5 and TRBJ2-3; D may be TRBD1 or TRBD2 (5 bases each). The germline gives CDR1 MNHEY, CDR2 SVGAGI. This CDR3 has 16 amino acids.

The chain combines TRBV29-1 with TRBJ1-5; the D gene is possibly TRBD1 (5 bases). With 7 bases removed from V and 5 bases from J, the gap between germline ends came to 21 bases. CDR3 length equals 15 residues. From germline, CDR1 is SQVTM and CDR2 ANQGSEA. The DNA for the CDR3 is TGCAGCGGGTCCTCGGGGCCAGAAGTTGATCAGCCCCAGCATTTT. Translating it yields CSGSSGPEVDQPQHF. Full variable domain (remainder filled in from reference TRBV29-1 and TRBJ1-5): SAVISQKPSRDICQRGTSLTIQCQVDSQVTMMFWYRQQPGQSLTLIATANQGSEATYESGFVIDKFPISRPNLTFSTLTVSNMSPEDSSIYLCSGSSGPEVDQPQHFGDGTRLSIL.

In regard to this clonotype: At one end the junction does not follow the germline gene, possibly because of a read error. The rearrangement uses TRBV6-2 or TRBV6-3 and TRBJ1-1, with D tentatively TRBD1 (5 bases). The germline CDR1 and CDR2 sequences are MNHEY and SVGEGT. The CDR3 covers 14 residues. CDR3 bases: TGTGCCAACAGCCAGACAGTTTTGAACACTGGAGCTTTCTTT. The encoded protein is CANSQTVLNTGAFF.

The chain joins TRBV5-1 to TRBJ1-3; perhaps TRBD1 as D (6 bases). Germline V gene sequence: CDR1 SGHRS, CDR2 YFSETQ. This CDR3 has 14 residues. V dropped 4 bases and J dropped 2 bases, with 10 bases sitting between them. The DNA for the CDR3 is TGCGCCAGCAGCCCGGGGGGCCCTGGAAACACCATATATTTT. It yields the protein CASSPGGPGNTIYF.

Turning to this clonotype: One junction end disagrees with the germline gene, perhaps due to a read error. The chain has TRBV11-3 and TRBJ2-3; 9 bases fit TRBD2. The CDR3 length is 14 residues. Germline-derived CDR1 and CDR2 are SGHNT and YENEEA. CDR3 nucleotide sequence: TGTTTCAGCAGCTTCGGGACTAGCACAGATACGCGGTATTTT. Its protein product is CFSSFGTSTDTRYF. The full variable domain, rest sourced from reference TRBV11-3 and TRBJ2-3, is EAGVVQSPRYKIIEKKQPVAFWCNPISGHNTLYWYLQNLGQGPELLIRYENEEAVDDSQLPKDRFSAERLKGVDSTLKIQPAELGDSAVYLCFSSFGTSTDTRYFGPGTRLTVL.

On this clonotype itself: One end of the junction is discordant with germline, which a read error may explain. The V call is TRBV12-3 or TRBV12-4, the J call TRBJ1-4; no definite D call. The CDR3 loop spans 14 amino acids. CDR3 nucleotide sequence: TGTGCCAGCATTTTAACTGGGGTTTCTGAAAAACTGTTTTTT. It encodes CASILTGVSEKLFF.

The chain has TRBV11-3 and TRBJ2-7; weak D call: TRBD2 (6 bases). The CDR3 contains 14 residues. Germline V gives CDR1 SGHNT, CDR2 YENEEA. The V gene lost 5 bases and the J gene lost 2 bases, with 13 bases spanning the gap. CDR3 sequence reads: CASSPGVKAYEQYF. The CDR3 region has the DNA TGTGCCAGCAGCCCGGGGGTGAAAGCCTACGAGCAGTACTTC.

This clonotype was counted many times. A much larger clone lies one base from this, so it may be a read error. The chain has TRBV11-2 and TRBJ2-1; D possibly corresponds to TRBD2 (6 bases). Germline-derived CDR1 and CDR2 are SGHAT and FQNNGV. The CDR3 is made up of 14 amino acids. CDR3 nucleotide sequence: TGTGCCAGCAGCTTAGTTAGGGACTTCCTTCGCCAGCTCTTC. It is translated as CASSLVRDFLRQLF. Full variable domain (outside the CDR3, taken from reference TRBV11-2 and TRBJ2-1): EAGVAQSPRYKIIEKRQSVAFWCNPISGHATLYWYQQILGQGPKLLIQFQNNGVVDDSQLPKDRFSAERLKGVDSTLKIQPAKLEDSAVYLCASSLVRDFLRQLFGPGTRLTVL.

In the case of this clonotype: One end of the junction is discordant with germline, which a read error may explain. This chain connects TRBV25-1 to TRBJ1-6, with TRBD1 identical over 12 bases. Per the germline V gene, CDR1 is MGHDK and CDR2 is SYGVNS. The CDR3 spans 15 residues. This chain's CDR3 is CVSRGQGAFNSPLHF. The CDR3 DNA reads as TGTGTCAGCAGGGGACAGGGGGCTTTTAATTCACCCCTCCACTTT.

The chain carries TRBV6-2 or TRBV6-3 and TRBJ2-7, with 7 bases that match TRBD1. Germline V gene sequence: CDR1 MNHEY, CDR2 SVGEGT. The CDR3 totals 15 residues. The V gene end was trimmed by 9 bases and the J gene end by 2 bases; junction bases not matched to a gene: 13. The DNA for the CDR3 is TGTGCCAGTACCACATTACAGGGGAACGCCTACGAGCAGTACTTC. This sequence encodes CASTTLQGNAYEQYF.

Many counts were recorded for this clonotype. The junction does not match germline at one end; this may be a read error. The gene calls are TRBV10-1 and TRBJ1-1; D remains ambiguous. From germline, CDR1 is WNHNN and CDR2 SYGVQD (reference sequence). This CDR3 is built from 13 residues. CDR3 coding DNA: TGCGCCAGCAGTCCTCAAGTGAACGCTGAAGCTTTCTTT. It specifies CASSPQVNAEAFF.